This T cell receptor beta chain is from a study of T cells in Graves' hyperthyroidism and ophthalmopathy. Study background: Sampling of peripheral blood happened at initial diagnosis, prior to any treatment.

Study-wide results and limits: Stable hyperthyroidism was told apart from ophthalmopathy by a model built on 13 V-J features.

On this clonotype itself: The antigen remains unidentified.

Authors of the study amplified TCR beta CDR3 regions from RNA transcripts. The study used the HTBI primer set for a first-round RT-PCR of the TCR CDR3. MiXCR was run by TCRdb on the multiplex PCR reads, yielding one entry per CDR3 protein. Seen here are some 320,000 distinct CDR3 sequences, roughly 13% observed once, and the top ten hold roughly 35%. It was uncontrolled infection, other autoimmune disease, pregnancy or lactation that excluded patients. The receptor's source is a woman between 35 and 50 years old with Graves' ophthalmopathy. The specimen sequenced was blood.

The CDR3 reads CASSVFGLPGDTQYF. As DNA, the CDR3 is TGTGCCAGCAGCGTGTTCGGACTGCCCGGAGATACGCAGTATTTT. The chain links TRBV9 to TRBJ2-3; maybe TRBD2 (5 bases). The CDR3 covers 15 residues. Looked up from germline, CDR1 is SGDLS and CDR2 is YYNGEE. V lost 2 bases and J 5 bases, leaving 15 bases between the germline ends.